This T cell receptor (beta chain) is drawn from a study of response to subunit inactivated influenza vaccine. Study-wide results and limits: There was a suggestion from the authors that each seasonal influenza vaccination recruits few new T cells.

There are a few counts of this clonotype. What it recognizes is unknown. CDR1 and CDR2 (germline): DFQATT, SNEGSKA (reference sequence). V was pared by 0 bases and J by 9 bases, with 4 bases of the junction left unmatched. The CDR3 extends over 14 amino acids. Via MiXCR, TCRdb re-called the RT-PCR reads, giving one row per CDR3 protein. The sample yields hundreds of thousands of distinct CDR3 sequences, 11% to 15% seen once. This clonotype was obtained from a man aged 45-65 years who received an inactivated influenza vaccine. The sequencing used PBMCs from blood, collected less than 15 days before vaccination. The genes are TRBV20-1 and TRBJ2-1; 11 nucleotides agree with TRBD2. In DNA form, the CDR3 reads TGCAGTGCTAGAGATAGCGGGGGGGCTATTGAGCAGTTCTTC. This encodes CSARDSGGAIEQFF.